The T cell receptor (beta chain) under discussion was sequenced for a study of blood T cell repertoires in COVID-19 (TCRdb year 2020). In terms of the full investigation: Samples from collaborators originated in the United States, Italy and Spain and spanned both the acute and convalescent phases of COVID-19. Where available, HLA class I and class II types were taken from metadata supplied by the sample provider and were not determined by assay-based typing. The sample metadata nearly always contained a de-identified subject ID, COVID-19 status, age in years and sex. The repertoires were released in a freely available public database intended as a resource for research on the immune response to SARS-CoV-2. The prospective study material was composed of cDNA or gDNA derived from T cells, B-cell-depleted T cells, or PBMCs. Deeply sampled blood TCRbeta repertoires from subjects exposed to, actively infected with, or recovered from COVID-19 were included in the dataset. The samples were drawn from the first 160 participants of the ongoing ImmuneRACE study and from 1,254 subjects provided by 6 global collaborators. Study-level results and caveats: The quantity of clinical and demographic metadata differed by source and by participant and was supplied without curation.

Enrolling through a virtual design, the prospective study's participants ranged in age from about 18 to 100 years and lived across roughly 23 United States geographic areas. In the prospective study, participants were assigned to cohorts based on the clinical history participants reported in a screening survey and a study questionnaire. In the prospective study, mobile phlebotomists collected whole blood, serum and a nasopharyngeal or oropharyngeal swab from each participant. Prospective study participants could optionally give additional blood draws and questionnaires over an approximately two-month period. Blood samples from the prospective study were shipped frozen or at room temperature prior to DNA extraction. For this clone: Its antigen is not yet known. The record has no base qualities; no much larger clone is one base away.

Reading from cysteine to phenylalanine, the CDR3 counts 13 amino acids. Only the CDR3 DNA stays, 39 bases, in frame from base 1. Ends trimmed: V by 3 bases, J by 6 bases; bases unmatched to a gene: 3. In the germline V gene (reference sequence), CDR1 corresponds to SEHNR and CDR2 to FQNEAQ. TCRbeta CDR3 regions were amplified from genomic DNA by means of the immunoSEQ Assay, a bias-controlled multiplex PCR. The study's own analysis went as follows. Within the assay, amplification of reference gene primers was used to estimate how many nucleated cells each sample contained. To quantify the absolute abundance of each unique TCRbeta CDR3 rearrangement, sequence reads were collapsed and filtered. For each sample, productive Simpson clonality was calculated by taking the square root of Simpson's diversity index across productive rearrangements. Here the immuneACCESS table is served through TCRdb, limited to in-frame sequences with V and J called. Missing clones are a known gap in these copies; in checked studies unresolved V genes cover under half, and the rest lacks a known reason. That table furnishes V, J and clone size, whereas the DNA furnished D and trimming. This sample is represented by some 250,000 clones; roughly 93% of them were singletons. 2.3% of the sample is held by the ten biggest clonotypes.

Sequenced sample: PBMCs or T cells enriched from blood (not recorded which). The rearrangement joined TRBV7-9 to TRBJ1-2, with 8 middle bases fitting TRBD1. The clonotype comes from a middle-aged woman with acute COVID-19. The sequenced DNA is TGTGCCAGCAGCTTTGCAGGGGGCAATGGCTACACCTTC. Translated, this gives CASSFAGGNGYTF.